One sample yielded the 30 T cell receptor beta chains listed below, sequenced in a study of T cell responses to AZD1222 COVID-19 vaccine. Only in-frame clones appear in the TCRdb table, and some are missing; sequencing was by immunoSEQ multiplex PCR. The sample includes more than 95,000 clones, about 88% of them seen just once. Sequenced here: peripheral blood, sampled 28 days after the second AZD1222 dose. Receptor source: an adult who received the AZD1222 COVID-19 vaccine.

The V gene is TRBV24-1, the J gene TRBJ2-2; possibly TRBD1 or TRBD2 for D (5 bases each). Trimming took 4 bases from V and 0 from J, leaving 23 bases between them. The CDR3 is 20 amino acids. CDR1 and CDR2 from the germline V gene are KGHDR and SFDVKD. The CDR3, as DNA: TGTGCCACCAGTGACCTGACAAGACGGGACCGAACCTCGAACACCGGGGAGCTGTTTTTT. Amino acid sequence: CATSDLTRRDRTSNTGELFF.

V is TRBV19 and J is TRBJ2-7; TRBD1 aligns across 8 bases. Looked up from germline, CDR1 is LNHDA and CDR2 is SQIVND (reference sequence). The ends lost 5 bases at V and 4 bases at J; junction bases unmatched: 4. This CDR3 has 13 amino acids. Here the CDR3 reads CASSGQGLYEQYF. DNA for the CDR3: TGTGCCAGTAGTGGACAGGGACTTTACGAGCAGTACTTC.

The V and J genes are TRBV21-1 and TRBJ2-5; the D call TRBD1 from the table was never checked on the DNA. TRBV21-1 is a documented pseudogene. This CDR3 has 13 amino acids. As DNA, the CDR3 is TGTGCCAGCAGCAAATTGACAGGGGAGACCCAGTACTTC. Protein product: CASSKLTGETQYF.

The chain joins TRBV28 to TRBJ2-7; 12 bases agree with TRBD1. The V gene's germline CDR1 is MDHEN and CDR2 SYDVKM. Trimming cost V 11 bases and J 6 bases; bases outside gene matches: 11. The CDR3 spans 14 residues. Here the CDR3 DNA reads TGTGCCGCCGAACCGGGACAGGGGGCTTCCGAGCAGTACTTC. Translation gives CAAEPGQGASEQYF.

The rearrangement links TRBV10-3 to TRBJ1-2; D not resolved. Germline loops: CDR1 ENHRY, CDR2 SYGVKD. Trimming stripped 3 bases from V and 4 bases from J, with 9 bases between. The CDR3 length is 13 residues. For the CDR3, the DNA is TGTGCCATCAGTGACGGGCAGGCCTATGGCTACACCTTC. The encoded protein is CAISDGQAYGYTF.

In its sample, this clone is medium-sized (0.01 to 0.1%). CDR3 sequence (DNA): TGTGCCAGCTTCCCCGTCGGAGGGGGCCGCGATGAGCAGTTCTTC. Its protein product is CASFPVGGGRDEQFF. The V call is TRBV7-6, the J call TRBJ2-1, with TRBD1 as a possible D gene (7 bases). Germline assignment: CDR1 SGHVS and CDR2 FNYEAQ. Between the trimmed V and J ends, which lost 8 bases and 8 bases, there was a span of 22 bases. The CDR3 consists of 15 residues.

This clone was counted a few times. The chain joins TRBV9 to TRBJ1-4; weak D call: TRBD1 (5 bases). Germline V gene data show CDR1 as SGDLS and CDR2 as YYNGEE. The V gene lost 0 bases and the J gene lost 7 bases, with 13 bases spanning the gap. CDR3 length: 15 residues. This CDR3 is CASSVGGPPGEKLFF. CDR3 coding DNA: TGTGCCAGCAGCGTAGGGGGACCGCCTGGTGAAAAACTGTTTTTT.

V usage is TRBV18 and J usage is TRBJ1-1; 7 nucleotides line up with TRBD1. CDR1 and CDR2 from the germline V gene are KGHSH and LQKENI. This CDR3 region has 14 residues. After removal of 3 bases from V and 5 bases from J, the junction contained 6 bases not matched to a gene. CDR3 loop: CASSPQTGQTEAFF. CDR3 sequence (DNA): TGTGCCAGCTCACCTCAGACAGGGCAAACTGAAGCTTTCTTT.

The V call is TRBV27, the J call TRBJ2-3, with a weak D call TRBD1 (6 bases). Trimming cost V 6 bases and J 2 bases, with 15 bases left between them. The CDR3 loop spans 15 amino acids. Germline V gene data show CDR1 as MNHEY and CDR2 as SMNVEV (reference sequence). The CDR3 protein is CASRRGQTPTDTQYF. The CDR3 DNA reads TGTGCCAGCAGACGCGGACAGACGCCCACAGATACGCAGTATTTT.

Only one count was recorded for this clone. The chain uses TRBV6-6 and TRBJ1-5; TRBD1 might be the D (5 bases). Germline V gene sequence: CDR1 MNHNY, CDR2 SVGAGI (reference sequence). This CDR3 has 14 amino acids. Trimming took 6 bases from V and 0 from J, leaving 9 bases between them. CDR3 region: CASSDSNSNQPQHF. In DNA form, the CDR3 reads TGTGCCAGCAGCGACAGTAATAGCAATCAGCCCCAGCATTTT.

The chain employs TRBV7-3 and TRBJ1-2, with TRBD1 matching 8 bases. The germline gives CDR1 SGHTA, CDR2 FQGTGA. The CDR3 covers 15 residues. With 1 base clipped from V and 6 bases from J, the junction kept 7 bases outside the gene matches. CDR3 DNA: TGTGCCAGCAGCTTAAGGGAACAGGGGGTGAATGGCTACACCTTC. As protein: CASSLREQGVNGYTF.

The chain couples TRBV5-4 to TRBJ2-7; 7 bases map to TRBD1. Germline V gene data show CDR1 as SGHNT and CDR2 as YYREEE (reference sequence). V shed 6 bases, J shed 2 bases, and the junction held 11 bases outside the gene matches. The CDR3 has 15 residues. The CDR3 sequence: CASINRGQAAYEQYF. CDR3 coding DNA: TGTGCCAGCATTAATCGAGGACAGGCGGCCTACGAGCAGTACTTC.

This chain links TRBV12-3 or TRBV12-4 with TRBJ2-1; D gene unclear. The CDR3 sequence is 12 residues long. The V gene lost 1 base and the J gene lost 9 bases, with 7 bases spanning the gap. The CDR3 nucleotides are TGTGCCAGCAGTTTAGGGGTGGGTGAGCAGTTCTTC. This codes for CASSLGVGEQFF.

The chain uses TRBV5-1 and TRBJ2-3; D is unclear. The CDR3 totals 13 residues. Germline V gives CDR1 SGHRS, CDR2 YFSETQ. Trimming took 2 bases from V and 0 from J, leaving 4 bases between them. CDR3 region: CASSFASTDTQYF. The CDR3 coding sequence is TGCGCCAGCAGCTTTGCTAGCACAGATACGCAGTATTTT.

V usage is TRBV5-1 and J usage is TRBJ2-7; 14 bases line up with TRBD2. V gave up 4 bases and J gave up 7 bases; unmatched junction bases: 10. The CDR3 length is 16 residues. Germline V gene sequence: CDR1 SGHRS, CDR2 YFSETQ. This chain's CDR3 is CASSIGLAGGLWEQYF. CDR3 nucleotide sequence: TGCGCCAGCAGCATTGGACTAGCGGGAGGACTATGGGAGCAGTACTTC.

The chain is built from TRBV5-1 and TRBJ1-4, with 7 nucleotides matching TRBD1. The CDR3 contains 17 residues. In germline, CDR1 is SGHRS, CDR2 YFSETQ. The V gene end was trimmed by 4 bases and the J gene end by 8 bases; junction bases not matched to a gene: 17. The CDR3 loop reads CASSTTGTVGGREKLFF. For the CDR3, the DNA is TGCGCCAGCAGCACTACCGGGACAGTAGGTGGTCGGGAAAAACTGTTTTTT.

J is TRBJ1-6 and V is TRBV4-3; TRBD1 might be the D (6 bases). Germline CDR1 and CDR2: LGHNA and YSLEER. V lost 0 bases, J lost 9 bases, and 15 bases lay in between. The CDR3 runs to 16 residues. The CDR3, as DNA: TGCGCCAGCAGCCAAGAAGTGGGAGGGGGGCGTTCACCCCTCCACTTT. Its translation is CASSQEVGGGRSPLHF.

CDR3 sequence (DNA): TGTGCCAGCAGCTTGGCTCTGGCGGGAGGTCCCGGGGAGCTGTTTTTT. It yields the protein CASSLALAGGPGELFF. The chain links TRBV5-5 to TRBJ2-2; 8 nucleotides align to TRBD2. The germline CDR1 and CDR2 sequences are SGHKS and YYEKEE (reference sequence). The CDR3 is 16 amino acids. V shed 0 bases, J shed 6 bases, and the junction held 7 bases outside the gene matches. Filled out from reference TRBV5-5 and TRBJ2-2, the complete variable domain reads DAGVTQSPTHLIKTRGQQVTLRCSPISGHKSVSWYQQVLGQGPQFIFQYYEKEERGRGNFPDRFSARQFPNYSSELNVNALLLGDSALYLCASSLALAGGPGELFFGEGSRLTVL.

The rearrangement links TRBV30 to TRBJ1-6; perhaps TRBD1 as D (5 bases). CDR1 is GTSNPN, CDR2 SVGIG, per germline (reference sequence). Trimming left V 2 bases short and J 14 bases short, with 16 bases between. This CDR3 is built from 13 residues. In DNA, the CDR3 is TGTGCCTGGAGTCCGGACATGGGTCGGGCCCTCCACTTT. The encoded protein is CAWSPDMGRALHF.

The chain combines TRBV7-2 with TRBJ1-3; a possible D gene is TRBD1 (5 bases). Germline V gene lookup returns CDR1 SGHTA and CDR2 FQGNSA. The CDR3 covers 17 residues. V lost 1 base and J lost 2, with 15 bases in between. CDR3 nucleotide sequence: TGTGCCAGCAGCTTAGGGGACCGGTGGGTGACTGGAAACACCATATATTTT. Protein: CASSLGDRWVTGNTIYF.

As regards this clone: This same CDR3 is encoded by further DNA sequences in the sample. The CDR3 coding sequence is TGTGCCAGCAGCAGACTAGCGGGAACCTACAATGAGCAGTTCTTC. Encoded protein: CASSRLAGTYNEQFF. The V call is TRBV6-2 or TRBV6-3, the J call TRBJ2-1; 11 bases agree with TRBD2. This CDR3 region has 15 residues. The trim removed 6 bases at V and 2 bases at J, leaving 3 bases unmatched. Germline V gene sequence: CDR1 MNHEY, CDR2 SVGEGT.

The chain employs TRBV10-3 and TRBJ2-7; D remains unclear. Between the trimmed V and J ends, which lost 10 bases and 3 bases, there was a span of 13 bases. The germline gives CDR1 ENHRY, CDR2 SYGVKD. The CDR3 has 12 residues. The DNA of the CDR3 is TGTGCCACCCGAGAAATTGACTACGAGCAGTACTTC. This encodes CATREIDYEQYF.

The chain is built from TRBV6-4 and TRBJ2-3; 10 nucleotides line up with TRBD2. CDR3 size: 16 residues. From germline, CDR1 is MRHNA and CDR2 SNTAGT. Trimming took 0 bases from V and 2 from J; bases not matched to a gene: 2. CDR3 protein: CASSDSSGGHTDTQYF. In nucleotides, the CDR3 is TGTGCCAGCAGTGACTCTAGCGGGGGGCACACAGATACGCAGTATTTT.

The CDR3 nucleotides read TGTGCCAGCAGAACAGGGGGCTTCACTGAAGCTTTCTTT. Translated, it gives CASRTGGFTEAFF. V and J are TRBV27 and TRBJ1-1, with TRBD1 identical over 9 bases. CDR3 size: 13 residues. V dropped 6 bases and J dropped 4; count of bases not matched to a gene: 3. The germline CDR1 and CDR2 sequences are MNHEY and SMNVEV (reference sequence).

This chain connects TRBV5-1 to TRBJ1-4; D unresolved. This CDR3 has 13 amino acids. Germline CDR1 and CDR2: SGHRS and YFSETQ. Trimming left V 2 bases short and J 5 bases short, with 7 bases between. The CDR3 spells CASSFGKNEKLFF. The CDR3 region has the DNA TGCGCCAGCAGCTTTGGGAAAAATGAAAAACTGTTTTTT.

This clone is a singleton in its sample. This chain joins TRBV6-4 and TRBJ2-2; 10 nucleotides match TRBD2. The CDR3 runs to 16 residues. V gave up 0 bases and J gave up 4 bases; unmatched junction bases: 2. Germline-derived CDR1 and CDR2 are MRHNA and SNTAGT. The CDR3 sequence: CASSDSSGGATGELFF. CDR3 nucleotides: TGTGCCAGCAGTGACTCGAGCGGGGGGGCCACCGGGGAGCTGTTTTTT.

This clone was seen once. The chain has TRBV4-3 and TRBJ2-1; 12 positions match TRBD2. The length of the CDR3 is 20 residues. Trimming took 0 bases from V and 8 from J; bases not matched to a gene: 17. Per germline, CDR1 LGHNA and CDR2 YSLEER. The CDR3 DNA is TGCGCCAGCAGCCAAGATAAAGGTTCATTTAGGACTAGCGGGAAGTATGAGCAGTTCTTC. It translates to CASSQDKGSFRTSGKYEQFF.

The V and J genes are TRBV10-3 and TRBJ2-3; either TRBD1 or TRBD2 may fit D (5 bases each). The CDR3 consists of 16 residues. V was trimmed by 7 bases and J by 2 bases, leaving 19 bases between them. CDR1 is ENHRY and CDR2 is SYGVKD in the germline V gene. CDR3 loop: CAINGRGQSPTDTQYF. The CDR3 DNA reads as TGTGCCATCAACGGACGGGGCCAGAGCCCCACAGATACGCAGTATTTT.

Note on this clone: Other DNA sequences in this sample translate to the same CDR3. The chain links TRBV9 to TRBJ2-2, with TRBD2 matching 11 bases. V lost 3 bases and J lost 2; bases outside the gene matches: 3. The CDR3 has 16 amino acids. Germline assignment: CDR1 SGDLS and CDR2 YYNGEE. The CDR3 protein is CASSAGTSGNTGELFF. As DNA, the CDR3 is TGTGCCAGCAGCGCGGGGACTAGCGGAAACACCGGGGAGCTGTTTTTT.

CDR3 bases: TGCAGGACCCAGGATCTAAAGGTTACCGGGGGCTACACCTTC. As protein: CRTQDLKVTGGYTF. V usage is TRBV29-1 and J usage is TRBJ1-2; D is ambiguous. Germline assignment: CDR1 SQVTM and CDR2 ANQGSEA. CDR3 size: 14 residues.